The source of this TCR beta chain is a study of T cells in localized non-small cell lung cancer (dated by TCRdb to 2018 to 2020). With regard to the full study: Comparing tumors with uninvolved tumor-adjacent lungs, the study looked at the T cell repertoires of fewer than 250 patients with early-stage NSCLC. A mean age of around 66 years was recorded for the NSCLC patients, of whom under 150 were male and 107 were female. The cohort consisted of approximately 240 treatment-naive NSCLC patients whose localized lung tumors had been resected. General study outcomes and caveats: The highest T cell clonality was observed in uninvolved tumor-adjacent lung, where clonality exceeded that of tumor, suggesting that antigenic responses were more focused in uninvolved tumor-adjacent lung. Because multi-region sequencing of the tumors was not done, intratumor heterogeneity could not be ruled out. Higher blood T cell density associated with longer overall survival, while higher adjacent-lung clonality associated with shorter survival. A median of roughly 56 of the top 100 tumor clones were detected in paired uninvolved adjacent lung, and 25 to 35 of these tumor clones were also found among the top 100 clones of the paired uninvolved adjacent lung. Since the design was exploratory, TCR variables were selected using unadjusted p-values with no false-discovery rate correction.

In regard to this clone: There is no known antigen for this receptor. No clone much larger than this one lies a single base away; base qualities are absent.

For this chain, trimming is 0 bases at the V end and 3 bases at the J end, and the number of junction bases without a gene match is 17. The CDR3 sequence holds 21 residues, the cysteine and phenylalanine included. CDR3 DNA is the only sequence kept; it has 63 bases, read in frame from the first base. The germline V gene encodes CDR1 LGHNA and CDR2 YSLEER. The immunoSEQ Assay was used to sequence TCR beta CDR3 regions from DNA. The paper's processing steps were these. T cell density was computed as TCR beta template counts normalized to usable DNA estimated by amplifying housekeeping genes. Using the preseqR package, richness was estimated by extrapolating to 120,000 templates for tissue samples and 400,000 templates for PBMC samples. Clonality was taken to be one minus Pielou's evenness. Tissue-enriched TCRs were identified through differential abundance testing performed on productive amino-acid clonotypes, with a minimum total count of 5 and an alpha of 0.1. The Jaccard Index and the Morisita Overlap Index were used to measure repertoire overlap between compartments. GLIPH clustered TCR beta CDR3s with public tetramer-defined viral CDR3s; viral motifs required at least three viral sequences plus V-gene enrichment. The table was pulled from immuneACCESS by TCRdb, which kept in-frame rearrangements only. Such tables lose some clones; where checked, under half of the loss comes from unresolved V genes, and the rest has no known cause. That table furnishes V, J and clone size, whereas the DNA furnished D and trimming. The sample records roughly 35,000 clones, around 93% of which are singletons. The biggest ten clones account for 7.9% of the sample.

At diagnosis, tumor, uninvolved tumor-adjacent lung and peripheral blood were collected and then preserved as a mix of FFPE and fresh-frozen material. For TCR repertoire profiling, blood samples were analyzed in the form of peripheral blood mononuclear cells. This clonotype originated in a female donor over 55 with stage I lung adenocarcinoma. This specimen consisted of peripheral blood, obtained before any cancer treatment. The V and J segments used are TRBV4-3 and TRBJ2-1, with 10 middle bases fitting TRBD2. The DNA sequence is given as TGCGCCAGCAGCCAAGATCGTGAGGAACAGCGGGGGGGCAGATTCTACAATGAGCAGTTCTTC. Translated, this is CASSQDREEQRGGRFYNEQFF.